The 18 T cell receptor beta chains listed next were all sequenced from one sample in a study of T cells in Graves' hyperthyroidism and ophthalmopathy. Using RNA transcripts as the source, TCR beta CDR3 regions were amplified. During a first-round RT-PCR of the TCR CDR3, the HTBI primer set was used. TCRdb passed the multiplex PCR reads through MiXCR, listing each CDR3 protein once. The top ten clones hold approximately 49% of a sample with over 400,000 distinct CDR3 sequences, 20% to 25% of them seen once. Sample: blood. The receptors stem from a woman in her seventies with Graves' ophthalmopathy.

This clonotype was seen many times. The chain uses TRBV12-3 or TRBV12-4 and TRBJ2-7; 8 nucleotides agree with TRBD2. Losses at the gene ends were 6 bases for V and 4 bases for J; bases not matched to a gene: 8. The CDR3 covers 14 residues. Here the CDR3 DNA reads TGTGCCAGCAGCCTCAGCGGGAGTCTGTACGAGCAGTACTTC. It encodes CASSLSGSLYEQYF.

The V call is TRBV5-1, the J call TRBJ2-3; D is unclear. This CDR3 is built from 15 residues. The V gene lost 1 base and the J gene lost 2 bases, with 11 bases spanning the gap. Germline CDR1 reads SGHRS; CDR2 reads YFSETQ. DNA for the CDR3: TGCGCCAGCAGCTTGTACAGTGCGTCCACAGATACGCAGTATTTT. It is translated as CASSLYSASTDTQYF.

The CDR3 sequence is CASSPQRDFTEAFF. For the CDR3, the DNA is TGTGCCAGCAGCCCGCAGAGGGACTTTACTGAAGCTTTCTTT. The chain has TRBV7-2 and TRBJ1-1; maybe TRBD1 (5 bases). CDR1 SGHTA and CDR2 FQGNSA come from the germline V gene. The CDR3 sequence is 14 residues long. The V gene lost 5 bases and the J gene lost 5 bases, with 15 bases spanning the gap. The full variable domain, with the rest looked up from reference TRBV7-2 and TRBJ1-1, is GAGVSQSPSNKVTEKGKDVELRCDPISGHTALYWYRQSLGQGLEFLIYFQGNSAPDKSGLPSDRFSAERTGGSVSTLTIQRTQQEDSAVYLCASSPQRDFTEAFFGQGTRLTVV.

This clonotype was recorded a few times. The chain combines TRBV5-1 with TRBJ2-5, with 9 bases identical to TRBD2. CDR1 SGHRS and CDR2 YFSETQ come from the germline V gene. J gave up 5 bases and V 8 bases, and 7 bases lay outside the gene matches. The CDR3 spans 13 residues. The CDR3 DNA reads as TGCGCCAGTTATGCTAGCGGGGCGGAGACCCAGTACTTC. Encoded protein: CASYASGAETQYF.

This chain links TRBV19 with TRBJ2-2, with D maybe TRBD1 (6 bases). This CDR3 comprises 15 residues. V lost 9 bases and J lost 6, with 20 bases in between. Per the germline V gene, CDR1 is LNHDA and CDR2 is SQIVND (reference sequence). The CDR3 reads CASRPQGFESGELFF. The CDR3 nucleotides read TGTGCCAGCCGACCGCAGGGGTTTGAATCCGGGGAGCTGTTTTTT.

This chain joins TRBV7-2 and TRBJ2-7; D call uncertain. The germline gives CDR1 SGHTA, CDR2 FQGNSA. This CDR3 is 14 amino acids long. Trimming pared 5 bases from V and 0 bases from J, leaving 11 bases between. CDR3 DNA sequence: TGTGCCAGCAGCACTGGACCGGTCTCCTACGAGCAGTACTTC. It yields the protein CASSTGPVSYEQYF.

The rearrangement joins TRBV11-2 to TRBJ1-1, with D possibly being TRBD1 (5 bases). V was cut by 7 bases and J by 4 bases, with 19 bases left in between. This CDR3 has 15 amino acids. Germline V CDR1 and CDR2: SGHAT, FQNNGV. The CDR3 region has the DNA TGTGCCAGCACCCATGGAGGGCAGGGAGGCACTGAAGCTTTCTTT. Residues: CASTHGGQGGTEAFF. Filled out from reference TRBV11-2 and TRBJ1-1, the complete variable domain reads EAGVAQSPRYKIIEKRQSVAFWCNPISGHATLYWYQQILGQGPKLLIQFQNNGVVDDSQLPKDRFSAERLKGVDSTLKIQPAKLEDSAVYLCASTHGGQGGTEAFFGQGTRLTVV.

This clonotype was seen more than once but under ten times. This chain joins TRBV6-1 and TRBJ1-2; 9 bases align to TRBD1. Trimming cost V 4 bases and J 4 bases; bases outside gene matches: 7. Looked up from germline, CDR1 is MNHNS and CDR2 is SASEGT. The CDR3 has 15 residues. As DNA, the CDR3 is TGTGCCAGCAGTGTAAACAGGGGGCCATTCTATGGCTACACCTTC. This translates into CASSVNRGPFYGYTF.

This sequence joins TRBV18 and TRBJ1-1, with no clear D. The V gene lost 3 bases and the J gene lost 4 bases, with 12 bases spanning the gap. The CDR3 contains 14 residues. Germline CDR1 is KGHSH and CDR2 is LQKENI. For the CDR3, the DNA is TGTGCCAGCTCACCCCAGACATATCCCACTGAAGCTTTCTTT. This translates into CASSPQTYPTEAFF.

This clonotype was counted a few times. A junction end diverges from the germline sequence, so it may reflect a read error. The chain employs TRBV7-3 and TRBJ2-7, with TRBD1 identical over 10 bases. The CDR3 spans 13 residues. From germline, CDR1 is SGHTA and CDR2 FQGTGA. DNA of the CDR3: TGTGCCAGCAGCCCGGGACAGGGGTACGGGCAGTACTTC. Encoded protein: CASSPGQGYGQYF. The variable domain in full, completed from reference TRBV7-3 and TRBJ2-7, reads GAGVSQTPSNKVTEKGKYVELRCDPISGHTALYWYRQSLGQGPEFLIYFQGTGAADDSGLPNDRFFAVRPEGSVSTLKIQRTERGDSAVYLCASSPGQGYGQYFGPGTRLTVT.

This clonotype was observed a few times. This CDR3 is CASSKADYGYTF. The CDR3 DNA reads TGTGCCAGCAGCAAGGCGGACTATGGCTACACCTTC. V usage is TRBV9 and J usage is TRBJ1-2; D unresolved. V shed 4 bases and J shed 3 bases, with 7 bases lying between them. Germline V gene data show CDR1 as SGDLS and CDR2 as YYNGEE. The CDR3 is made up of 12 amino acids.

This clonotype was observed many times. The J gene is TRBJ2-5, the V gene TRBV11-2, with D perhaps given as TRBD1 or TRBD2 (5 bases each). CDR1 and CDR2 from the germline V gene are SGHAT and FQNNGV. Trimming shortened V by 4 bases and J by 5 bases, and 17 bases separated the two germline ends. CDR3 size: 15 residues. In DNA form, the CDR3 reads TGTGCCAGCAGCTCCGGGACCCACCCGCGGGAGACCCAGTACTTC. Translating it yields CASSSGTHPRETQYF.

A few counts support this clonotype. The V and J genes are TRBV2 and TRBJ2-7; D perhaps matches TRBD1 (5 bases). Trimming removed 3 bases from V and 2 bases from J, with 5 bases in between. The CDR3 contains 12 residues. Per germline, CDR1 SNHLY and CDR2 FYNNEI. CDR3 sequence reads: CASSDRAYEQYF. The DNA of the CDR3 is TGTGCCAGCAGTGACAGGGCCTACGAGCAGTACTTC.

The rearrangement links TRBV7-9 to TRBJ2-2; possibly TRBD1 for D (6 bases). Germline lookup yields CDR1 SEHNR and CDR2 FQNEAQ (reference sequence). V gave up 2 bases and J gave up 3 bases, with 13 bases separating them. The CDR3 loop spans 16 amino acids. The CDR3 reads CASSLRTGSHTGELFF. The DNA of the CDR3 is TGTGCCAGCAGCTTAAGAACAGGGAGTCACACCGGGGAGCTGTTTTTT. Full variable domain (missing parts from reference TRBV7-9 and TRBJ2-2): DTGVSQNPRHKITKRGQNVTFRCDPISEHNRLYWYRQTLGQGPEFLTYFQNEAQLEKSRLLSDRFSAERPKGSFSTLEIQRTEQGDSAMYLCASSLRTGSHTGELFFGEGSRLTVL.

This clonotype has only a few counts. The CDR3 DNA sequence: TGTGCCAGCAGCTTAGAAATCCGGGACACATTTTGGGAGACCCAGTACTTC. Its translation is CASSLEIRDTFWETQYF. The chain has TRBV7-6 and TRBJ2-5; TRBD1 is a possible D gene (6 bases). The CDR3 runs 17 residues. Germline-derived CDR1 and CDR2 are SGHVS and FNYEAQ. V was shortened by 1 base and J by 5 bases, with 20 bases between the two germline ends.

This clonotype appeared a few times. V and J are TRBV24-1 and TRBJ2-1; the D gene is possibly TRBD2 (6 bases). Germline V CDR1 and CDR2: KGHDR, SFDVKD. V gave up 7 bases and J gave up 6 bases, with 15 bases separating them. The CDR3 totals 14 residues. CDR3 amino acids: CATSNVETSNEQFF. The CDR3 coding sequence is TGTGCCACCAGCAACGTCGAGACTAGCAATGAGCAGTTCTTC.

The chain joins TRBV7-2 to TRBJ2-7; no reliable D call. CDR3 length: 15 amino acids. Per germline, CDR1 SGHTA and CDR2 FQGNSA. Trimming removed 1 base from V and 5 bases from J, with 15 bases in between. CDR3 sequence: CASSLGGLKGHEQYF. The CDR3 DNA reads as TGTGCCAGCAGCTTAGGTGGTCTGAAGGGTCACGAGCAGTACTTC.

The chain joins TRBV19 to TRBJ1-1, with a weak D call TRBD1 (6 bases). Germline CDR1 and CDR2: LNHDA and SQIVND (reference sequence). This CDR3 spans 14 amino acids. Trimming cost V 7 bases and J 5 bases, with 17 bases left between them. The DNA for the CDR3 is TGTGCCAGTACCAACGGGGGGGGCCGGACTGAAGCTTTCTTT. This translates into CASTNGGGRTEAFF.